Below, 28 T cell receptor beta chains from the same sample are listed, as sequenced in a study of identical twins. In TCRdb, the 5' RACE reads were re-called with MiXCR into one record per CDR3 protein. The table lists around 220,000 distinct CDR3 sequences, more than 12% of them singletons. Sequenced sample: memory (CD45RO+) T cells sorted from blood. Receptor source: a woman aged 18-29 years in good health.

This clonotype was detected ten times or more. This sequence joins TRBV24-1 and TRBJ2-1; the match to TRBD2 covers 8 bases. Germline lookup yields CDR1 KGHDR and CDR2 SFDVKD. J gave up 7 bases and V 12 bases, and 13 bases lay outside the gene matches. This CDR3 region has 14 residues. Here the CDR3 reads CASIAGPPWNEQFF. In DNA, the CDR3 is TGTGCCTCAATAGCGGGACCCCCTTGGAATGAGCAGTTCTTC.

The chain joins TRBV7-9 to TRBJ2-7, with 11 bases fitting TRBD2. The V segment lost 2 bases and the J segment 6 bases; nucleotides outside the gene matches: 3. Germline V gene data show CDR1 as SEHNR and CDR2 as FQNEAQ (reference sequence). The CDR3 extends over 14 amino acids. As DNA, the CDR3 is TGTGCCAGCAGCTTACCACTAGCGGGAGTCGAGCAGTACTTC. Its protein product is CASSLPLAGVEQYF. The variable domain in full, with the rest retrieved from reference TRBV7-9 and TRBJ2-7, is DTGVSQNPRHKITKRGQNVTFRCDPISEHNRLYWYRQTLGQGPEFLTYFQNEAQLEKSRLLSDRFSAERPKGSFSTLEIQRTEQGDSAMYLCASSLPLAGVEQYFGPGTRLTVT.

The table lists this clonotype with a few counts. The CDR3 nucleotides read TGTGCCATCAGTGCGGGCAGCGGGGCCACAGATACGCAGTATTTT. Translating it yields CAISAGSGATDTQYF. The rearrangement joins TRBV10-3 to TRBJ2-3; 7 bases line up with TRBD2. Germline lookup yields CDR1 ENHRY and CDR2 SYGVKD. Unmatched junction bases numbered 6, after V lost 4 bases and J lost 2 bases. The length of the CDR3 is 15 residues.

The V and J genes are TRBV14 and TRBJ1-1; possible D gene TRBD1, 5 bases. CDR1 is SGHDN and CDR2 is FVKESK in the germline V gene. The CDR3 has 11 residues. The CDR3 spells CASGRGPEAFF. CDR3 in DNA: TGTGCTTCGGGGAGGGGCCCGGAAGCTTTCTTT.

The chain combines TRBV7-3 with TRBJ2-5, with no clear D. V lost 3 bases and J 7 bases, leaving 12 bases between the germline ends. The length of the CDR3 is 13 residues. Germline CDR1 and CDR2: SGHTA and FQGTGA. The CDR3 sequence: CASSFGSLRTQYF. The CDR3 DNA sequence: TGTGCCAGCAGCTTCGGCAGTCTGAGGACCCAGTACTTC.

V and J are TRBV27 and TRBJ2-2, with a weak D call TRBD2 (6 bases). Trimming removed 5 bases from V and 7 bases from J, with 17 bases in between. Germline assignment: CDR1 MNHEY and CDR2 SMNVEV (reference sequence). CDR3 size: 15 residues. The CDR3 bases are TGTGCCAGCAGTCCGGAGGGATGGAATGGCGGGGAGCTGTTTTTT. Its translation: CASSPEGWNGGELFF.

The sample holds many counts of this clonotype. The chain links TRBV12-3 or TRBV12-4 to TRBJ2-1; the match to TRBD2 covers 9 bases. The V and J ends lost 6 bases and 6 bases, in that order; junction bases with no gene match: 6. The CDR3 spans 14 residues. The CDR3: CASSMETSGNEQFF. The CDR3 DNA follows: TGTGCCAGCAGCATGGAGACTAGCGGCAATGAGCAGTTCTTC.

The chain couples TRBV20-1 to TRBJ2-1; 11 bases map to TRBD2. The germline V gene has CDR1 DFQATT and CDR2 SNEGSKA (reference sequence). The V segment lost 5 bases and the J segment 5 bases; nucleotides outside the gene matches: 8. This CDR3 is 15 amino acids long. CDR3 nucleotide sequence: TGCAGTGCTTCTTTACTAGCGGGAGTACACAATGAGCAGTTCTTC. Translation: CSASLLAGVHNEQFF.

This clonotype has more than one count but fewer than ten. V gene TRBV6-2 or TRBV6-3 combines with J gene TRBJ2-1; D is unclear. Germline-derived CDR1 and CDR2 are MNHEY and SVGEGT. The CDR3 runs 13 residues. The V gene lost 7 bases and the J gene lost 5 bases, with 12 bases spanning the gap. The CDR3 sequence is CASTTTTHNEQFF. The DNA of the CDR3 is TGTGCCAGCACTACGACCACCCACAATGAGCAGTTCTTC.

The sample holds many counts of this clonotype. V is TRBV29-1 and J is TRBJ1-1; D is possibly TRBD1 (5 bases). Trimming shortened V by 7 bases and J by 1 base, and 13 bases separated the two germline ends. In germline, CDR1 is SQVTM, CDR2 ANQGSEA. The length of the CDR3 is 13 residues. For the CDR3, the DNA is TGCAGCGCACGGCAGGGCAGGAACACTGAAGCTTTCTTT. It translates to CSARQGRNTEAFF.

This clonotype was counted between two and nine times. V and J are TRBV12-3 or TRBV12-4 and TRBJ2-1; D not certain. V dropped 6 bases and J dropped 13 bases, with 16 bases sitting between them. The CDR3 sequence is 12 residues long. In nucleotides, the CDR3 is TGTGCCAGCAGAAGTGGTAGTGGTAGACAGTTCTTC. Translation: CASRSGSGRQFF.

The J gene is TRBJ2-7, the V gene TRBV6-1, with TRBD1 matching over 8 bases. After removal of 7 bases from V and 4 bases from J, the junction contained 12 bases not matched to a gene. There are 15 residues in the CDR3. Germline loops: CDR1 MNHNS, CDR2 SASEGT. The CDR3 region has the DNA TGTGCCAGCAAATTGGAAACAGGGGGTCTTTACGAGCAGTACTTC. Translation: CASKLETGGLYEQYF.

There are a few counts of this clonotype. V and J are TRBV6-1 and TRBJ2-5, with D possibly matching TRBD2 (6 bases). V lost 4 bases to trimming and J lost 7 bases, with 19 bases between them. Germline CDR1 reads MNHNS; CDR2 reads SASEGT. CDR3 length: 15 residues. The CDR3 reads CASSGAGSLLGTQYF. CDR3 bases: TGTGCCAGCAGTGGGGCGGGGAGCCTCCTAGGGACCCAGTACTTC.

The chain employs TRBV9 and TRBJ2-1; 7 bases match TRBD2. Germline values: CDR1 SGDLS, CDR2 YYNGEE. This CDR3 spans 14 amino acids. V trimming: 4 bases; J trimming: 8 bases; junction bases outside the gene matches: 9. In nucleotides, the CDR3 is TGTGCCAGCAGCCTGGGGGGGGGACCGGATGAGCAGTTCTTC. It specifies CASSLGGGPDEQFF.

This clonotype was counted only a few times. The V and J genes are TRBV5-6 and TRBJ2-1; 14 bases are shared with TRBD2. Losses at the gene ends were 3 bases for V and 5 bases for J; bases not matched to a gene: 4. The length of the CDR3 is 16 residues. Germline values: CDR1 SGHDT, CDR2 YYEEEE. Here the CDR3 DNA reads TGTGCCAGCAGCTGGGGGACTAGCGGGAGTCACAATGAGCAGTTCTTC. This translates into CASSWGTSGSHNEQFF.

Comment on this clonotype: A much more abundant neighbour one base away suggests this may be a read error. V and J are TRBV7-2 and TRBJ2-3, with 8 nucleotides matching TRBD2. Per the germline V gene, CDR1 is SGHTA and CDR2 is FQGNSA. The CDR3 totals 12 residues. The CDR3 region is CASSLVGGALQF. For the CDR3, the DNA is TGTGCCAGCAGCTTAGTCGGGGGGGCCTTGCAATTT. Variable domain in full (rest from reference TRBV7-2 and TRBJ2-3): GAGVSQSPSNKVTEKGKDVELRCDPISGHTALYWYRQSLGQGLEFLIYFQGNSAPDKSGLPSDRFSAERTGGSVSTLTIQRTQQEDSAVYLCASSLVGGALQFGPGTRLTVL.

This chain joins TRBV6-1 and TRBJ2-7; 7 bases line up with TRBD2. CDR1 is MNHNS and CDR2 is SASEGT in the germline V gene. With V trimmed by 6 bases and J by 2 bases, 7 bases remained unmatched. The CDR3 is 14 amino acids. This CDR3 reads CASSLSGDAYEQYF. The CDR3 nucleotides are TGTGCCAGCAGCTTGAGCGGGGATGCCTACGAGCAGTACTTC.

CDR3 sequence (DNA): TGTGCCAGCAGGGCCGGGACTAGTGGCGAGCAGTACTTC. It encodes CASRAGTSGEQYF. The chain joins TRBV2 to TRBJ2-7, with 8 bases matching TRBD2. Unmatched junction bases numbered 7, after V lost 6 bases and J lost 6 bases. Germline V gives CDR1 SNHLY, CDR2 FYNNEI. The CDR3 consists of 13 residues.

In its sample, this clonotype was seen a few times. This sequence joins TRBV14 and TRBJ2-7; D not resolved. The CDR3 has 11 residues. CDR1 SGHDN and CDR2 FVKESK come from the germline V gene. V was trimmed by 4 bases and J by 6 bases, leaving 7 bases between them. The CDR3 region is CASSLTGEQYF. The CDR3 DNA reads TGTGCCAGCAGCCTAACCGGCGAGCAGTACTTC.

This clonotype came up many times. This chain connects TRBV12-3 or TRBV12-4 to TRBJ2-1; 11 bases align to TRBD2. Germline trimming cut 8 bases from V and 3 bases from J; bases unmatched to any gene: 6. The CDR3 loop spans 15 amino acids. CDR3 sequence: CASCPLAGDYNEQFF. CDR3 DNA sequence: TGTGCCAGCTGCCCACTAGCGGGAGACTACAATGAGCAGTTCTTC.

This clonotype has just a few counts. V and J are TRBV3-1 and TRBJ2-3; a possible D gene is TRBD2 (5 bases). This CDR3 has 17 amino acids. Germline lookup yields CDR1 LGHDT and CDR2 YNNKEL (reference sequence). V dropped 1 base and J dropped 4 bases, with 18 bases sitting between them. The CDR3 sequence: CASSQVVGELPSDTQYF. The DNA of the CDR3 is TGTGCCAGCAGCCAAGTGGTTGGGGAGCTCCCCTCAGATACGCAGTATTTT.

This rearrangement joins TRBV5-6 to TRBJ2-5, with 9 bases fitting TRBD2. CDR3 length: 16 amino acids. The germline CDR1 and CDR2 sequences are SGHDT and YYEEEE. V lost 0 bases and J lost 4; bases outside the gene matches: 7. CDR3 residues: CASSLAWRGGRETQYF. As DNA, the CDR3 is TGTGCCAGCAGCTTGGCCTGGCGGGGGGGCCGAGAGACCCAGTACTTC.

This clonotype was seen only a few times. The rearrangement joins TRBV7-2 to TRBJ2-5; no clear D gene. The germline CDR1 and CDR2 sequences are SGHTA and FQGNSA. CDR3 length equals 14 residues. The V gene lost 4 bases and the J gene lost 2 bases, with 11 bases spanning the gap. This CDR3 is CASSSPGPQETQYF. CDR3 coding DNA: TGTGCCAGCAGCTCACCGGGTCCTCAAGAGACCCAGTACTTC.

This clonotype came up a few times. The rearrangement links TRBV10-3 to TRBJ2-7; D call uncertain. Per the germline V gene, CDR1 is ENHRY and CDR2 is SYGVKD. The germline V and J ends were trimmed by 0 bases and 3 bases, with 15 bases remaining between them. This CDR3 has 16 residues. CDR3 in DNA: TGTGCCATCAGTGAGTCCTATCAGGCCGGGCGCTACGAGCAGTACTTC. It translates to CAISESYQAGRYEQYF.

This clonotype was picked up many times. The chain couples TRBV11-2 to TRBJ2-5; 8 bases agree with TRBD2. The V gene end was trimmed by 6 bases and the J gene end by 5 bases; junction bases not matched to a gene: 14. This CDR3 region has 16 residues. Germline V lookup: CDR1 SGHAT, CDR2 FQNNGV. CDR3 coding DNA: TGTGCCAGCAGACTCAGTCGGAAGCGGGGGTGGGAGACCCAGTACTTC. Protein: CASRLSRKRGWETQYF.

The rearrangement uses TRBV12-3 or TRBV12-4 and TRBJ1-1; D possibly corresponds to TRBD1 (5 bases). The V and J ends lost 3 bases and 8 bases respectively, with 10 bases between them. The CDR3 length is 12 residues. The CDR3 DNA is TGTGCCAGCAGTTTGAATAACAGGGAAGCTTTCTTT. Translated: CASSLNNREAFF.

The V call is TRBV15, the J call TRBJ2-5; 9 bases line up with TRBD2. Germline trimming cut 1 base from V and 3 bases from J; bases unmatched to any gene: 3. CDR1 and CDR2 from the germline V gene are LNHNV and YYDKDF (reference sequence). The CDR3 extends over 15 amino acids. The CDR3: CATSRGGTSKETQYF. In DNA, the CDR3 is TGTGCCACCAGCAGAGGAGGGACTAGCAAAGAGACCCAGTACTTC.

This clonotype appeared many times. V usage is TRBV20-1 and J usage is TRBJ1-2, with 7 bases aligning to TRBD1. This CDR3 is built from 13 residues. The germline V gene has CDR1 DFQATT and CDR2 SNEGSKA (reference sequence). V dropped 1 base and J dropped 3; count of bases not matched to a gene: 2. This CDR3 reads CSARGTGHYGYTF. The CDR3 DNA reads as TGCAGTGCTAGAGGGACAGGCCACTATGGCTACACCTTC.